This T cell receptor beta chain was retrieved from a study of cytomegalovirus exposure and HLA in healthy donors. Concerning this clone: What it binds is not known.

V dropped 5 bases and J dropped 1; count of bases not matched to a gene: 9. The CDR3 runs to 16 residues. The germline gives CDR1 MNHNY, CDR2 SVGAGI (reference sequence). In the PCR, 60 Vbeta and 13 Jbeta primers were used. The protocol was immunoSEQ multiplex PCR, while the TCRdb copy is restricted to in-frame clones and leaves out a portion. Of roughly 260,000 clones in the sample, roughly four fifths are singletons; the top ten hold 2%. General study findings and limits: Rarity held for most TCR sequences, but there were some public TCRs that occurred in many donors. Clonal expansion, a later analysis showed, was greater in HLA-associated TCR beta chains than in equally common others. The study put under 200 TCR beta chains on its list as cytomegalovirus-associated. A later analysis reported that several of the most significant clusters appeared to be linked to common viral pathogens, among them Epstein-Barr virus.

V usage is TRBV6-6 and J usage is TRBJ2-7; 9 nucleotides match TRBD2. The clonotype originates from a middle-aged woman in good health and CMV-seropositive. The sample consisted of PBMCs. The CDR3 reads CASSPQPSGVSYEQYF. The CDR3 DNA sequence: TGTGCCAGCAGTCCCCAGCCTAGCGGGGTTTCCTACGAGCAGTACTTC.